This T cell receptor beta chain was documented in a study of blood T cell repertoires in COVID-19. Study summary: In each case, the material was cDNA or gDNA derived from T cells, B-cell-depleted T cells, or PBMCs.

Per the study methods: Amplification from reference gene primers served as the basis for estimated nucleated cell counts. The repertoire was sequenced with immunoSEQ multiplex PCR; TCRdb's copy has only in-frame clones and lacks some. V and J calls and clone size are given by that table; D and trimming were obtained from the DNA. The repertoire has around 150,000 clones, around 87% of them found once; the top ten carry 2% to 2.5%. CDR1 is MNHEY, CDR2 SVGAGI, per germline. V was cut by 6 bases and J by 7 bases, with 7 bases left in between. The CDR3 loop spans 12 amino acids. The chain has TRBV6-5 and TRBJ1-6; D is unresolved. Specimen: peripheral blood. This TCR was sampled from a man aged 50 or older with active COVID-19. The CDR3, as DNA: TGTGCCAGCAGACAGAGCAATTCACCCCTCCACTTT. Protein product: CASRQSNSPLHF.